This T cell receptor beta chain was sequenced for a study of T cell responses to AZD1222 COVID-19 vaccine. General observations from the study: Regions left unmutated in variants are reportedly the target of nearly half of spike-specific TCRs. Spike-specific TCR depth and breadth grew after two AZD1222 doses. Along spike, vaccine-associated CD4 TCRs were found throughout, with dominance at 160-218 and 743-854. Among AZD1222 vaccinees, only 5 or 6 were seropositive at baseline.

A note on this clone: Its antigen remains unknown.

CDR3 length: 11 amino acids. Germline values: CDR1 GTSNPN, CDR2 SVGIG (reference sequence). J gave up 8 bases and V 4 bases, and 4 bases lay outside the gene matches. Method: immunoSEQ multiplex PCR; TCRdb's copy keeps in-frame clones and lacks some. Counted here are approximately 150,000 clones, 91% occurring once; the ten biggest clones make up 1.4%. The V and J genes are TRBV30 and TRBJ1-2; 7 bases match TRBD1. This TCR derives from an adult in good health. The source was peripheral blood, collected on day 0 of AZD1222 vaccination. The CDR3 loop reads CAWNRGAGYTF. CDR3 nucleotide sequence: TGTGCCTGGAACAGGGGCGCGGGCTACACCTTC.